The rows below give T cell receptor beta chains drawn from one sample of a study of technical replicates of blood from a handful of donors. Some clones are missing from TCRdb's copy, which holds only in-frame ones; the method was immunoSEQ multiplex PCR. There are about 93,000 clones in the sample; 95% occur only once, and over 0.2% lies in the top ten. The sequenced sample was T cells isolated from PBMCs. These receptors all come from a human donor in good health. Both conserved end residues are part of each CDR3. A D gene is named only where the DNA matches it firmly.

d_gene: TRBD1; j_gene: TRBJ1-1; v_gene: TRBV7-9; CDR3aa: CASRRPGTDEAFF; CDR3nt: TGTGCCAGCAGGAGACCTGGGACAGATGAAGCTTTCTTT
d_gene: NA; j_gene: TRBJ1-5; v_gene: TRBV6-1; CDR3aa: CASSEFMGGRQPQHF; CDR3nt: TGTGCCAGCAGTGAATTCATGGGGGGGCGTCAGCCCCAGCATTTT
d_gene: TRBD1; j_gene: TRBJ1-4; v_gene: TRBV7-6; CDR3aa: CASSYRQGADEKLFF; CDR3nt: TGTGCCAGCAGCTATCGACAGGGGGCGGATGAAAAACTGTTTTTT
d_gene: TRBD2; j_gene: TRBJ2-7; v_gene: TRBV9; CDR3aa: CASSVLADSYEQYF; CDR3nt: TGTGCCAGCAGCGTACTAGCGGACTCCTACGAGCAGTACTTC
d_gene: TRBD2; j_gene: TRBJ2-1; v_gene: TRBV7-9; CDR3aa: CASSMGLAGGSSYNEQFF; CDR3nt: TGTGCCAGCAGTATGGGACTAGCGGGGGGGAGCTCCTACAATGAGCAGTTCTTC
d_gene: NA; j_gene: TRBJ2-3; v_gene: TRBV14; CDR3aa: CASSQDTGYGTDTQYF; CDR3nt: TGTGCCAGCAGCCAAGATACAGGCTATGGCACAGATACGCAGTATTTT
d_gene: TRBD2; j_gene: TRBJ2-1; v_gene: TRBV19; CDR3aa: CASSAGGYNEQFF; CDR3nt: TGTGCCAGTAGTGCGGGGGGGTACAATGAGCAGTTCTTC
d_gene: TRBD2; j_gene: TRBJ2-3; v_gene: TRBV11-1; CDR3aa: CASSLEGLAGAPSTDTQYF; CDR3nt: TGTGCCAGCAGCTTAGAAGGGCTAGCGGGGGCCCCTAGCACAGATACGCAGTATTTT
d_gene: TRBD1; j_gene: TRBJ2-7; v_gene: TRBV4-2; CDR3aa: CASSQVLTGGSYEQYF; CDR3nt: TGTGCCAGCAGCCAAGTTTTGACAGGGGGTTCCTACGAGCAGTACTTC
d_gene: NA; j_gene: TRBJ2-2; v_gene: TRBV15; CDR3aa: CATSGREVRNTGELFF; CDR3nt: TGTGCCACCAGCGGAAGAGAGGTTCGGAACACCGGGGAGCTGTTTTTT
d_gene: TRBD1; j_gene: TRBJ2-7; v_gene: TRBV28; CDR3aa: CASSSGTEVEQYF; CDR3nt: TGTGCCAGCAGTTCCGGGACAGAAGTCGAGCAGTACTTC
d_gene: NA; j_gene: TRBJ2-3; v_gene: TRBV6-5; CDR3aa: CASKTRDTQYF; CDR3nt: TGTGCCAGCAAGACTCGGGATACGCAGTATTTT
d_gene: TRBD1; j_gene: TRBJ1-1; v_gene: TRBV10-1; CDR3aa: CASRDSNTEAFF; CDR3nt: TGCGCCAGCCGGGACAGCAACACTGAAGCTTTCTTT
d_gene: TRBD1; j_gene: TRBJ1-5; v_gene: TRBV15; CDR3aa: CATEPSRGYQPQHF; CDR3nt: TGTGCCACCGAGCCTAGCAGGGGGTATCAGCCCCAGCATTTT
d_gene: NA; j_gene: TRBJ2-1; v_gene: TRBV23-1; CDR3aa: CASSQSERQFF; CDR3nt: TGCGCCAGCAGTCAATCGGAGCGGCAGTTCTTC
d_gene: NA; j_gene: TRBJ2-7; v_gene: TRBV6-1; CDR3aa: CASSENRGYRYEQYF; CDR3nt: TGTGCCAGCAGTGAAAATCGGGGATACCGCTACGAGCAGTACTTC
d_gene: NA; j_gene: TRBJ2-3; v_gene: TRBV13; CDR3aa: CASSSEEGTDTQYF; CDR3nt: TGTGCCAGCAGCTCCGAGGAGGGGACAGATACGCAGTATTTT
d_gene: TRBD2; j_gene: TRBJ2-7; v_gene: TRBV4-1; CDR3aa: CASSRTSGIGEQYF; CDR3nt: TGCGCCAGCAGTCGGACTAGCGGGATCGGCGAGCAGTACTTC
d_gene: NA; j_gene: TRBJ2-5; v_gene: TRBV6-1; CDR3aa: CASSVLQEQETQYF; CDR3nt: TGTGCCAGCAGTGTGCTACAGGAGCAAGAGACCCAGTACTTC
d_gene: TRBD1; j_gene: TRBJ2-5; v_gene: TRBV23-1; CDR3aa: CASSRIYRGQETQYF; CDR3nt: TGCGCCAGCAGTCGCATTTACAGGGGTCAAGAGACCCAGTACTTC
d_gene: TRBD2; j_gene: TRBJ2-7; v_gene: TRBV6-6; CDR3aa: CASSSGTSASYEQYF; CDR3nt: TGTGCCAGCAGCAGCGGGACTAGCGCATCCTACGAGCAGTACTTC
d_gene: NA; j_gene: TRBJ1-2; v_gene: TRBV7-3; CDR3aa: CASSLSGGKANYGYTF; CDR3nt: TGTGCCAGCAGCTTAAGTGGAGGAAAAGCTAACTATGGCTACACCTTC
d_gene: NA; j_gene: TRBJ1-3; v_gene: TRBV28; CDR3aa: CASKNPGNGNTIYF; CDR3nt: TGTGCCAGCAAGAATCCGGGTAATGGAAACACCATATATTTT
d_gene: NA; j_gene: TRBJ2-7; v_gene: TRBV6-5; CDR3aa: CASSRSETWVYEQYF; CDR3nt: TGTGCCAGCAGCCGTAGCGAGACGTGGGTCTACGAGCAGTACTTC
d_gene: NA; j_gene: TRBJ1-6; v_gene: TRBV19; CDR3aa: CASSIEGGYNSPLHF; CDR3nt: TGTGCCAGTAGTATAGAGGGAGGGTATAATTCACCCCTCCACTTT
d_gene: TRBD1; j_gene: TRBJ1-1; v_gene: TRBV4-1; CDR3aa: CASSQDPGGTDTEAFF; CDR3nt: TGCGCCAGCAGCCAAGATCCGGGCGGGACAGACACTGAAGCTTTCTTT
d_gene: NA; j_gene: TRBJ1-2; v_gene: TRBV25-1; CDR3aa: CASSEQVPGRGFGYTF; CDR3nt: TGTGCCAGCAGTGAACAAGTACCGGGCCGAGGGTTTGGCTACACCTTC
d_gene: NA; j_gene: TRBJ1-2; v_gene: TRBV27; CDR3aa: CASSLGPDYGYTF; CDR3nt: TGTGCCAGCAGTTTGGGCCCGGACTATGGCTACACCTTC
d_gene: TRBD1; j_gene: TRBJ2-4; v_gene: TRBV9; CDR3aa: CASSVGTGQLQYF; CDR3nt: TGTGCCAGCAGCGTAGGGACAGGTCAACTTCAGTACTTC
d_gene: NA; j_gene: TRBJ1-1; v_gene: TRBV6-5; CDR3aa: CASSYSWGRENTEAFF; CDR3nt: TGTGCCAGCAGTTACTCGTGGGGGAGGGAGAACACTGAAGCTTTCTTT
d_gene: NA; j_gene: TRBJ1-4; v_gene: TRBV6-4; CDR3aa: CASRRATNEKLFF; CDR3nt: TGTGCCAGCAGGAGGGCAACTAATGAAAAACTGTTTTTT
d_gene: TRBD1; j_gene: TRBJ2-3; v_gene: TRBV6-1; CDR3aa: CASSEPTGGDTQYF; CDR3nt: TGTGCCAGCAGTGAACCCACAGGGGGAGATACGCAGTATTTT
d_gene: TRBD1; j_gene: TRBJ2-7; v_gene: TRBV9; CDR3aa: CASSATGDSYEQYF; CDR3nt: TGTGCCAGCAGCGCGACAGGGGACTCCTACGAGCAGTACTTC
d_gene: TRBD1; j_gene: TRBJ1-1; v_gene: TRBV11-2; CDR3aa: CASSLRQGRTEAFF; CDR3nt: TGTGCCAGCAGCCTTCGACAGGGGAGGACTGAAGCTTTCTTT
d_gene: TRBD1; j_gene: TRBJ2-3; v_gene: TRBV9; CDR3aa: CASSAGTGRTDTQYF; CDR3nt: TGTGCCAGCAGCGCCGGGACAGGGCGCACAGATACGCAGTATTTT
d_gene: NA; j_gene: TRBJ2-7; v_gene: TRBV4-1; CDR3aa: CASSQDSFPTSSYEQYF; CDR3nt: TGCGCCAGCAGCCAAGATTCCTTCCCAACTAGTTCCTACGAGCAGTACTTC